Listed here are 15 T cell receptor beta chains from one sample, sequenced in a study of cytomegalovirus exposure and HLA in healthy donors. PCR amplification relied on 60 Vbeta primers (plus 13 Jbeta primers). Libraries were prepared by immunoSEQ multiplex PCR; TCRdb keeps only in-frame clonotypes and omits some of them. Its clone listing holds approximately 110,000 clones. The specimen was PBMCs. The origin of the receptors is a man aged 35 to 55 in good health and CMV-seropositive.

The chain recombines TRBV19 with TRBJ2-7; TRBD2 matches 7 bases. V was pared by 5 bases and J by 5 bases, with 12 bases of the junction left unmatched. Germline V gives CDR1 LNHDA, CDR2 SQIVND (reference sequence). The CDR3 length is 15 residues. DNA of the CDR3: TGTGCCAGTAGTCCGTCGGCGGGAGTAGCAAACGAGCAGTACTTC. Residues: CASSPSAGVANEQYF.

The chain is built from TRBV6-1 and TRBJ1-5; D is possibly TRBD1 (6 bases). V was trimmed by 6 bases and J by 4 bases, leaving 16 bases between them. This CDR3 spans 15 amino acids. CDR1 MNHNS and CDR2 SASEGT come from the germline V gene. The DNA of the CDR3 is TGTGCCAGCAGCCACGCGAGGGGGGGAAATCAGCCCCAGCATTTT. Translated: CASSHARGGNQPQHF.

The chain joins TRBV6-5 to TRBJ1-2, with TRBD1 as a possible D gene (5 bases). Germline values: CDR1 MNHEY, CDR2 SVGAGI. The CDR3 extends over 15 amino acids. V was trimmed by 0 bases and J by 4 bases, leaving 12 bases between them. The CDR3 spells CASSYSREGTYGYTF. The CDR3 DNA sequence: TGTGCCAGCAGTTACTCGAGGGAGGGGACCTATGGCTACACCTTC.

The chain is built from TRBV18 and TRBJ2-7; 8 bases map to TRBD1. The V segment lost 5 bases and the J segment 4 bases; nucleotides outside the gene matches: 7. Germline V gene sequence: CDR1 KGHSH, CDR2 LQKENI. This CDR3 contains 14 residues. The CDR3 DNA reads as TGTGCCAGCTCAAATATGGACAGGGTTTACGAGCAGTACTTC. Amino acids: CASSNMDRVYEQYF.

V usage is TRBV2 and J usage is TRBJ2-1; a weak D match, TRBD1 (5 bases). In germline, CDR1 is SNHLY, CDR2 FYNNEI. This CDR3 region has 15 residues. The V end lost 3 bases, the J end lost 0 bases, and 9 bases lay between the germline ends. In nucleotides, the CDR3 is TGTGCCAGCAGTGAGGGGCTCAGCTCCTACAATGAGCAGTTCTTC. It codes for CASSEGLSSYNEQFF.

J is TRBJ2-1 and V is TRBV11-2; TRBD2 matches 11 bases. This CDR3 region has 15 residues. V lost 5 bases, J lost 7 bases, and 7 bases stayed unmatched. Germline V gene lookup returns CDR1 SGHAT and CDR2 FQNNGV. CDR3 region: CASSTTSGSWNEQFF. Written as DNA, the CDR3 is TGTGCCAGCAGCACCACTAGCGGGAGCTGGAATGAGCAGTTCTTC.

This CDR3 reads CASSLSAESNYEQYF. CDR3 bases: TGCGCCAGCAGCTTGTCGGCGGAATCTAACTACGAGCAGTACTTC. J is TRBJ2-7 and V is TRBV5-1; D unclear. This CDR3 region has 15 residues. V shed 1 base and J shed 3 bases, with 14 bases lying between them. CDR1 is SGHRS and CDR2 is YFSETQ in the germline V gene.

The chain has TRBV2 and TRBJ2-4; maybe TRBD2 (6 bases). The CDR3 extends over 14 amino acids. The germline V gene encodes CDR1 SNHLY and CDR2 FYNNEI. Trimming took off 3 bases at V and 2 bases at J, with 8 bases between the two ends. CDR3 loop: CASSEAGPKNIQYF. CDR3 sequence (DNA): TGTGCCAGCAGTGAGGCGGGACCCAAAAACATTCAGTACTTC.

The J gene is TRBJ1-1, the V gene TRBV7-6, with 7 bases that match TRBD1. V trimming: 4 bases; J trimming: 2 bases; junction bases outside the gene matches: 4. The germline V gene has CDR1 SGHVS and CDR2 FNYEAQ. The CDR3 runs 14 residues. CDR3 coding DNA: TGTGCCAGCAGCTCACAGGGGATTAACACTGAAGCTTTCTTT. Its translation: CASSSQGINTEAFF.

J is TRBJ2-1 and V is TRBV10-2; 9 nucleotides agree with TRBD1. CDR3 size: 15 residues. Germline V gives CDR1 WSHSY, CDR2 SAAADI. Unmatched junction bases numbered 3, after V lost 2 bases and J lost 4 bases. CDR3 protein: CASSEGGQGYNEQFF. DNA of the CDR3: TGCGCCAGCAGTGAGGGGGGACAGGGTTACAATGAGCAGTTCTTC.

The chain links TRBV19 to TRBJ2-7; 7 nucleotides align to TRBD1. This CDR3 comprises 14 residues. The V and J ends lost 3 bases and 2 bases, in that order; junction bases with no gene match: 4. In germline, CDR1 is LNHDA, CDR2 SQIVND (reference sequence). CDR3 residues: CASSIHGQAYEQYF. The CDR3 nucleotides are TGTGCCAGTAGTATTCATGGACAGGCCTACGAGCAGTACTTC.

The chain's CDR3 is CASSLAIGTDEQYF. The CDR3 bases are TGCGCCAGCAGCTTGGCCATTGGGACAGACGAGCAGTACTTC. This chain uses TRBV5-1 with TRBJ2-7, with 7 bases that match TRBD1. The germline gives CDR1 SGHRS, CDR2 YFSETQ. Germline trimming cut 0 bases from V and 5 bases from J; bases unmatched to any gene: 5. The CDR3 spans 14 residues.

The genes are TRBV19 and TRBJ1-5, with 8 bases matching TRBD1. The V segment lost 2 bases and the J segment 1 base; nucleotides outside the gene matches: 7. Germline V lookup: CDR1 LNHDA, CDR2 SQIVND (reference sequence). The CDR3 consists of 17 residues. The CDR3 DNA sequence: TGTGCCAGTAGTATACCACCGGGACAGGCAAGCAATCAGCCCCAGCATTTT. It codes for CASSIPPGQASNQPQHF.

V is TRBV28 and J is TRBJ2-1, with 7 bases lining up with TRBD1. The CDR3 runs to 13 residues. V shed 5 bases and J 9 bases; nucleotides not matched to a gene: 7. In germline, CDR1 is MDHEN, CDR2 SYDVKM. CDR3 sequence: CASSTTGNGEQFF. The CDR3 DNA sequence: TGTGCCAGCAGTACGACAGGGAATGGTGAGCAGTTCTTC.

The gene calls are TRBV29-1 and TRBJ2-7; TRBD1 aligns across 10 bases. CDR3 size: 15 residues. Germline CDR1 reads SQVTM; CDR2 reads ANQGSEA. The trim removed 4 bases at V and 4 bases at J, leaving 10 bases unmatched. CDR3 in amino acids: CSVVPGTGDRYEQYF. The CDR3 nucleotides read TGCAGCGTTGTGCCCGGGACAGGGGATCGGTACGAGCAGTACTTC.